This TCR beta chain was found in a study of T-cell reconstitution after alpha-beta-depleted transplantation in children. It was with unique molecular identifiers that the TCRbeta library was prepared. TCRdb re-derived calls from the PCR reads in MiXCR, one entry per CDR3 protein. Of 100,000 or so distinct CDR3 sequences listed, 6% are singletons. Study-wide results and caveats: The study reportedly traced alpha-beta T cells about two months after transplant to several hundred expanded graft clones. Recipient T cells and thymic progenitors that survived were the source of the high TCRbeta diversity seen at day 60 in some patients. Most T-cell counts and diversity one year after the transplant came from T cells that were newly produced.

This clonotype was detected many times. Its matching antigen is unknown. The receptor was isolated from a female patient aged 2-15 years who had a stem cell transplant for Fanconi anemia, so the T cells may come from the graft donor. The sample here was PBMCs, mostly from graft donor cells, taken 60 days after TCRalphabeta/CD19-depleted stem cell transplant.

CDR3 nucleotides: TGTGCCAGCAGCCAGACAGGGGGCAATACTGAAGCTTTCTTT. Its protein is CASSQTGGNTEAFF. The chain employs TRBV3-1 and TRBJ1-1, with 10 bases aligning to TRBD1. Germline trimming cut 3 bases from V and 5 bases from J; bases unmatched to any gene: 3. There are 14 residues in the CDR3. Germline V gives CDR1 LGHDT, CDR2 YNNKEL (reference sequence).